This record covers a single TCR beta chain. The antigen is not known. This specimen belongs to a study of T cell repertoires in cytomegalovirus infection. Study details: CMV epitopes, recently identified HLA-C-restricted and well-studied HLA-B-restricted, were used. Matching HLA type, along with CMV infection, was indicated by public TCR beta signatures. Overall study results and limits: Predominance within the ex vivo response was attributable to HLA-C-restricted CMV-specific TCR beta clonotypes. Of the TCR beta families, the public ones yielded a cumulative frequency that identified carriers of CMV plus the relevant HLA.

MiXCR, applied by TCRdb to the reads, yields one record per CDR3 protein. The repertoire holds fewer than 150,000 distinct CDR3 sequences, 30% seen once, with 40% to 45% in the top ten. Trimming left V 2 bases short and J 4 bases short, with 12 bases between. Germline V gene lookup returns CDR1 SGHVS and CDR2 FNYEAQ. The CDR3 is made up of 14 amino acids. Material: CD8+ T cells from cultured PBMCs, obtained from culture after CMV antigen stimulation. This receptor was identified in a human donor in good health (CMV status not recorded). Some clones in this sample may be carry-over from other donors' samples. This sequence joins TRBV7-6 and TRBJ2-7; D tentatively fits TRBD1 or TRBD2 (5 bases each). CDR3 coding DNA: TGTGCCAGCAGCTTACAGGGCTCGGGGTACGAGCAGTACTTC. Translated: CASSLQGSGYEQYF. Looking up the rest from reference TRBV7-6 and TRBJ2-7 gives the full variable domain: GAGVSQSPRYKVTKRGQDVALRCDPISGHVSLYWYRQALGQGPEFLTYFNYEAQQDKSGLPNDRFSAERPEGSISTLTIQRTEQRDSAMYRCASSLQGSGYEQYFGPGTRLTVT.